Listed here are 15 T cell receptor beta chains from one sample, sequenced in a study of blood T cell repertoires in COVID-19. Data came from immunoSEQ multiplex PCR; TCRdb stores just in-frame clones and leaves some out. The repertoire holds over 150,000 clones, with approximately 84% as singletons. The sequencing input was peripheral blood. The receptors derive from a man between 65 and 85 years old with active or convalescent COVID-19.

This sequence joins TRBV2 and TRBJ1-5, with D possibly being TRBD1 (6 bases). Deletions cut 2 bases from V and 0 bases from J, with 8 bases between. Germline assignment: CDR1 SNHLY and CDR2 FYNNEI. The CDR3 length is 15 residues. The CDR3 loop is CASSEQGNSNQPQHF. Written as DNA, the CDR3 is TGTGCCAGCAGTGAACAGGGGAATAGCAATCAGCCCCAGCATTTT.

The chain combines TRBV4-3 with TRBJ1-1; D perhaps matches TRBD1 (5 bases). This CDR3 comprises 15 residues. Germline V gene data show CDR1 as LGHNA and CDR2 as YSLEER. Between the trimmed V and J ends, which lost 2 bases and 1 base, there was a span of 11 bases. The CDR3 coding sequence is TGCGCCAGCAGCCAACATCAGGGCGGGAACACTGAAGCTTTCTTT. Protein sequence: CASSQHQGGNTEAFF.

The chain couples TRBV7-9 to TRBJ2-1; a possible D gene is TRBD2 (6 bases). Germline V gene lookup returns CDR1 SEHNR and CDR2 FQNEAQ (reference sequence). V shed 6 bases and J shed 6 bases, with 9 bases lying between them. CDR3 length: 12 amino acids. In nucleotides, the CDR3 is TGTGCCAGCAGTTCGGGGGTCAATGAGCAGTTCTTC. Amino acid sequence: CASSSGVNEQFF.

V usage is TRBV7-2 and J usage is TRBJ1-1; a weak D match, TRBD1 (5 bases). Trimming took 6 bases from V and 7 from J, leaving 15 bases between them. The CDR3 sequence is 13 residues long. CDR1 and CDR2 (germline): SGHTA, FQGNSA. CDR3 residues: CASSSLVGLEAFF. The CDR3 bases are TGTGCCAGCAGTTCCCTTGTGGGACTTGAAGCTTTCTTT. Filled out from reference TRBV7-2 and TRBJ1-1, the complete variable domain reads GAGVSQSPSNKVTEKGKDVELRCDPISGHTALYWYRQSLGQGLEFLIYFQGNSAPDKSGLPSDRFSAERTGGSVSTLTIQRTQQEDSAVYLCASSSLVGLEAFFGQGTRLTVV.

This chain uses TRBV7-9 with TRBJ1-2; D unresolved. The CDR3 sequence is 13 residues long. The ends were cut back, 5 bases at V and 7 bases at J, with 14 bases in the middle. The germline CDR1 and CDR2 sequences are SEHNR and FQNEAQ (reference sequence). CDR3 nucleotides: TGTGCCAGCAGCGTCAGTCGGGATGGTGGCTACACCTTC. It is translated as CASSVSRDGGYTF.

The J gene is TRBJ1-5, the V gene TRBV6-5; 7 nucleotides agree with TRBD1. The CDR3 covers 14 residues. From germline, CDR1 is MNHEY and CDR2 SVGAGI. With V trimmed by 5 bases and J by 6 bases, 7 bases remained unmatched. CDR3 DNA sequence: TGTGCCAGCAGTCCCAGGGGGTACAGTCAGCCCCAGCATTTT. This gives the protein CASSPRGYSQPQHF.

The V gene is TRBV5-4, the J gene TRBJ2-7, with 9 positions matching TRBD1. This CDR3 region has 16 residues. The germline CDR1 and CDR2 sequences are SGHNT and YYREEE (reference sequence). V shed 0 bases and J 3 bases; nucleotides not matched to a gene: 7. The CDR3 DNA reads TGTGCCAGCAGCTTGGGCCCCGGGACAGGGATCTACGAGCAGTACTTC. It encodes CASSLGPGTGIYEQYF.

V gene TRBV9 combines with J gene TRBJ2-7; D remains unclear. CDR1 and CDR2 (germline): SGDLS, YYNGEE. The CDR3 has 16 residues. V was trimmed by 3 bases and J by 0 bases, leaving 16 bases between them. The CDR3 coding sequence is TGTGCCAGCAGCGCCGATACGGAGTCCAACTCCTACGAGCAGTACTTC. Its protein is CASSADTESNSYEQYF.

The chain couples TRBV5-5 to TRBJ1-1, with 7 nucleotides matching TRBD1. This CDR3 has 16 residues. Trimming at V came to 3 bases and at J to 0 bases, leaving 8 bases not matched to a gene. The germline CDR1 and CDR2 sequences are SGHKS and YYEKEE (reference sequence). The CDR3 region is CASSWGQPEMNTEAFF. Here the CDR3 DNA reads TGTGCCAGCAGCTGGGGACAGCCGGAGATGAACACTGAAGCTTTCTTT.

The chain employs TRBV18 and TRBJ2-2; possible D gene TRBD2, 5 bases. CDR3 length equals 15 residues. Germline loops: CDR1 KGHSH, CDR2 LQKENI. Trimming stripped 1 base from V and 4 bases from J, with 10 bases between. DNA for the CDR3: TGTGCCAGCTCACCACAGGGTAGCGCCACCGGGGAGCTGTTTTTT. Protein: CASSPQGSATGELFF.

The chain has TRBV20-1 and TRBJ1-5, with 9 bases that match TRBD1. CDR1 DFQATT and CDR2 SNEGSKA come from the germline V gene (reference sequence). V lost 3 bases, J lost 2 bases, and 5 bases stayed unmatched. This CDR3 is built from 15 residues. CDR3 DNA sequence: TGCAGTGCTAGTCGGGACAGGGCCGGCAATCAGCCCCAGCATTTT. Amino acids: CSASRDRAGNQPQHF.

The chain employs TRBV28 and TRBJ2-1; D is perhaps TRBD2 (6 bases). The germline V and J ends were trimmed by 6 bases and 2 bases, with 23 bases remaining between them. The germline V gene encodes CDR1 MDHEN and CDR2 SYDVKM. The CDR3 has 18 residues. Here the CDR3 reads CASSPAGYKPGPYNEQFF. For the CDR3, the DNA is TGTGCCAGCAGCCCGGCGGGGTATAAGCCAGGCCCCTACAATGAGCAGTTCTTC.

This clone is a singleton in its sample. This chain links TRBV5-1 with TRBJ1-2, with D hard to call. V lost 0 bases and J 5 bases, leaving 14 bases between the germline ends. The germline V gene has CDR1 SGHRS and CDR2 YFSETQ. The CDR3 consists of 15 residues. CDR3 coding DNA: TGCGCCAGCAGCTTGGATCTCAGTTCCTGGTATGGCTACACCTTC. Translating gives CASSLDLSSWYGYTF.

The V and J genes are TRBV7-2 and TRBJ2-7; 11 bases are shared with TRBD2. Germline V lookup: CDR1 SGHTA, CDR2 FQGNSA. With 1 base clipped from V and 3 bases from J, the junction kept 2 bases outside the gene matches. The CDR3 sequence is 15 residues long. CDR3 in amino acids: CASSLGLAGIYEQYF. CDR3 bases: TGTGCCAGCAGCTTAGGACTAGCGGGGATCTACGAGCAGTACTTC.

J is TRBJ2-5 and V is TRBV5-4, with TRBD2 as a possible D gene (6 bases). Germline V lookup: CDR1 SGHNT, CDR2 YYREEE (reference sequence). V lost 4 bases, J lost 5 bases, and 18 bases lay in between. The CDR3 sequence is 15 residues long. CDR3 coding DNA: TGTGCCAGCAGCCGCACGGGAGACAGTGTTGAGACCCAGTACTTC. It is translated as CASSRTGDSVETQYF.